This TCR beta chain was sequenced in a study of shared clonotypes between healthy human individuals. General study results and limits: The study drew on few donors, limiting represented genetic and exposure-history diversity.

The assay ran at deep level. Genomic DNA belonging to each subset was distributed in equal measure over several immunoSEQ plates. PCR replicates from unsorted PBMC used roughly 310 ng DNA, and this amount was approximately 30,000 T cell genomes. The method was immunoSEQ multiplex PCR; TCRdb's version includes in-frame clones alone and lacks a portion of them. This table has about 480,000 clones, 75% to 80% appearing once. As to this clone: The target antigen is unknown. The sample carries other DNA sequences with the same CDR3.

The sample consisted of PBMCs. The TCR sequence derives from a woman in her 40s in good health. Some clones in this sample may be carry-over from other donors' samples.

Here the CDR3 DNA reads TGTGCCAGCAGCGGGTCGTTCACCGGGGAGCTGTTTTTT. It codes for CASSGSFTGELFF. The chain uses TRBV9 and TRBJ2-2; D unresolved. This CDR3 comprises 13 residues. V was shortened by 3 bases and J by 4 bases, with 7 bases between the two germline ends. Germline CDR1 SGDLS, CDR2 YYNGEE.